This T cell receptor (beta chain) was captured in a study of OX40 agonist ivuxolimab in advanced cancers. Study context: People in dose escalation had one of these cancers: hepatocellular carcinoma, melanoma, renal cell or head and neck cancer.

For this clone: Its antigen is unidentified.

Repertoires were generated with immunoSEQ multiplex PCR, while TCRdb's copy carries only in-frame clones and drops some. The table records tens of thousands of clones, 94% of them present only once. The germline CDR1 and CDR2 sequences are SGDLS and YYNGEE. The CDR3 extends over 14 amino acids. Trimming pared 2 bases from V and 2 bases from J, leaving 10 bases between. General study findings and limits: By week 6 at 0.1 to 3.0 mg/kg, blood CD4+ and CD8+ T cells had expanded clonally. Averaged across samples, CD8+ T cells carried more expanded clones than CD4+ did.

This sample comprised CD4+ or CD8+ T cells sorted from blood, obtained in a trial of the OX40 agonist ivuxolimab. The clonotype originates from an adult with an advanced solid tumor such as melanoma, head and neck, liver or kidney cancer. The chain joins TRBV9 to TRBJ1-1; D might be TRBD1 (6 bases). The CDR3 DNA reads as TGTGCCAGCAGCGTCGTACAGGGAAACACTGAAGCTTTCTTT. It is translated as CASSVVQGNTEAFF.